This T cell receptor (beta chain) was captured in a study of cytomegalovirus exposure and HLA in healthy donors. Study as a whole: In a previous analysis, around 110 million unique TCR beta sequences were found from 150 million to 200 million T cells.

A single count supports this clone. Its cognate antigen is unknown. Trimming cost V 5 bases and J 11 bases, with 19 bases left between them. Per the germline V gene, CDR1 is MDHEN and CDR2 is SYDVKM. The CDR3 is made up of 14 amino acids. General study findings and limits: Among donors in an Asian-associated ancestry cluster, a later analysis reportedly found fewer N-insertions than the roughly 650-donor mean. Excluded were some V segments that proved indistinguishable, including TRBV6-2 and TRBV6-3. A later analysis, which compared TCR beta chains of equal frequency, found the HLA-associated ones more clonally expanded.

With 60 Vbeta and 13 Jbeta primers, the PCR was carried out. Measured with immunoSEQ multiplex PCR; TCRdb has only the in-frame clones, and not every one. The sample carries more than 25,000 clones, about 70% recorded once. The sequenced material came from PBMCs. The rearrangement links TRBV28 to TRBJ1-5; D unclear. This sequence originates from a woman between 45 and 60 years old in good health and CMV-seronegative. The CDR3, as DNA: TGTGCCAGCAGTGGCACCGGGAGGCATGGGGCCCAGCATTTT. Translating it yields CASSGTGRHGAQHF.